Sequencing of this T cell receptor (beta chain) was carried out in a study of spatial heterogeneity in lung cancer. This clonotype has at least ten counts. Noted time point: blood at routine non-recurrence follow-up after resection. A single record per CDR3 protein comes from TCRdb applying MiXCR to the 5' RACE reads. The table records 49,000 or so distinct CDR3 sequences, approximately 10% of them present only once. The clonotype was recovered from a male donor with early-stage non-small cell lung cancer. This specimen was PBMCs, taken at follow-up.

The CDR3 region is CASLRGQETQYF. The CDR3 region has the DNA TGTGCCAGCTTGAGGGGGCAAGAGACCCAGTACTTC. This sequence joins TRBV12-3 or TRBV12-4 and TRBJ2-5; D is perhaps TRBD1 (6 bases). V dropped 8 bases and J dropped 2 bases, with 9 bases sitting between them. The CDR3 spans 12 residues.